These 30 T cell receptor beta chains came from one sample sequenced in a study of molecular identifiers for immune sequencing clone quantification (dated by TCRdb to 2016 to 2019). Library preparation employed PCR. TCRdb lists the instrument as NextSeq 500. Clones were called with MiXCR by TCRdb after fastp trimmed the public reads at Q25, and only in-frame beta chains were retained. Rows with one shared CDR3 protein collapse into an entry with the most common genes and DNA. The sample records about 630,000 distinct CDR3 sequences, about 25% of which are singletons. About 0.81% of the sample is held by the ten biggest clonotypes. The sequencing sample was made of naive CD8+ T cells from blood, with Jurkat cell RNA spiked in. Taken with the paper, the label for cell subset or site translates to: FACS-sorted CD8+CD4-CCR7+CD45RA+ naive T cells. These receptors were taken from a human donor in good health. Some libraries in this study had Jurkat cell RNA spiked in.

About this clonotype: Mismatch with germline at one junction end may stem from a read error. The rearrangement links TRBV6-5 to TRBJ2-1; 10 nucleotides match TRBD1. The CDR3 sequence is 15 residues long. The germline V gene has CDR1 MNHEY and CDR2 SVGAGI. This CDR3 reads CASGYGTGVGNEQFF. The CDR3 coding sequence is TGTGCCAGCGGTTACGGGACAGGGGTAGGCAATGAGCAGTTCTTC.

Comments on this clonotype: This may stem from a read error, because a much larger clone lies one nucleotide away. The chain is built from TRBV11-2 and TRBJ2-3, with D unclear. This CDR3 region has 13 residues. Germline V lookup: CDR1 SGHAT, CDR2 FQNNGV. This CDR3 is CASSLTTPDMQYF. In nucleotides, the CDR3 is TGTGCCAGCAGCCTAACGACCCCAGATATGCAGTATTTT.

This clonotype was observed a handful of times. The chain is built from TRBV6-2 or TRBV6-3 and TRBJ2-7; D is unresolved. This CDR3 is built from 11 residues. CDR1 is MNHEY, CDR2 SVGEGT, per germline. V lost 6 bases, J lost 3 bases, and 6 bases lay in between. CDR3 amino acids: CASSHDYEQYF. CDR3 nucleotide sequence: TGTGCCAGCAGCCACGACTACGAGCAGTACTTC.

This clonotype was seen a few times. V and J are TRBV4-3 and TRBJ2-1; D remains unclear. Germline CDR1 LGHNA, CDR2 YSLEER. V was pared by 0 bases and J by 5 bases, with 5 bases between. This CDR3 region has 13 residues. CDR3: CASSQEGDNEQFF. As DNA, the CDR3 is TGCGCCAGCAGCCAAGAAGGTGACAATGAGCAGTTCTTC.

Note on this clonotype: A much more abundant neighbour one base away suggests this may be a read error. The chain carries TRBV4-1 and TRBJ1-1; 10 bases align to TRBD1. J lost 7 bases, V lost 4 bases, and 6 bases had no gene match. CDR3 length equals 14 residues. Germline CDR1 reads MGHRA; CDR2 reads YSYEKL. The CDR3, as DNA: TGCGCCAGCAGCCCCGGACAGGGGGGATTTGAAGCTTTCTTT. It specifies CASSPGQGGFEAFF.

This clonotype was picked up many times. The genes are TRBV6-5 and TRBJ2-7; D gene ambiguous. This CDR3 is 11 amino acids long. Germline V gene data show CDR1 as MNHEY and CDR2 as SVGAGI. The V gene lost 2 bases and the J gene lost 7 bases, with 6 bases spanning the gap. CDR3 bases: TGTGCCAGCAGTTACGGTATAGAGCAGTACTTC. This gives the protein CASSYGIEQYF.

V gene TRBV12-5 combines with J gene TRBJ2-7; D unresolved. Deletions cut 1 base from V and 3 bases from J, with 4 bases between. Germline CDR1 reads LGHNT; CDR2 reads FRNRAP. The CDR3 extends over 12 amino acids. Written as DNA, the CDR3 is TGTGCTAGTGGTTTGGCGGACTACGAGCAGTACTTC. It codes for CASGLADYEQYF.

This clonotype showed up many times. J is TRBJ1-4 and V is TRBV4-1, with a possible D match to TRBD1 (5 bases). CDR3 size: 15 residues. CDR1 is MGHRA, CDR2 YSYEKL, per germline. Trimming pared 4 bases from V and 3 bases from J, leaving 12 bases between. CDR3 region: CASSPRGPANEKLFF. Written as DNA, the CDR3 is TGCGCCAGCAGCCCAAGGGGTCCAGCTAATGAAAAACTGTTTTTT.

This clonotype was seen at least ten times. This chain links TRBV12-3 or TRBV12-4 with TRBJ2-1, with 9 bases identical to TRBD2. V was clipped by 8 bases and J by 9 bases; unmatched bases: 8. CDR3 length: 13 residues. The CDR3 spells CASFLAGIGEQFF. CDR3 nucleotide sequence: TGTGCCAGCTTCCTAGCGGGGATTGGTGAGCAGTTCTTC.

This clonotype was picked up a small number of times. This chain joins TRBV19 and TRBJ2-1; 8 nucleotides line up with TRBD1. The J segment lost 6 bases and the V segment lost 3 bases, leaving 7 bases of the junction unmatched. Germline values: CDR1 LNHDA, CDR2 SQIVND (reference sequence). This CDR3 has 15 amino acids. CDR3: CASSIFDRGSNEQFF. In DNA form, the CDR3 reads TGTGCCAGTAGTATCTTCGACAGGGGTTCCAATGAGCAGTTCTTC.

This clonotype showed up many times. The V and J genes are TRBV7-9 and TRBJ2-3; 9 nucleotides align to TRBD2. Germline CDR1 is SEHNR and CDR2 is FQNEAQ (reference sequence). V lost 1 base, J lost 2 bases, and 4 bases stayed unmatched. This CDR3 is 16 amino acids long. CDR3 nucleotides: TGTGCCAGCAGCTTAGGGCTAGCGGGACTCACAGATACGCAGTATTTT. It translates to CASSLGLAGLTDTQYF.

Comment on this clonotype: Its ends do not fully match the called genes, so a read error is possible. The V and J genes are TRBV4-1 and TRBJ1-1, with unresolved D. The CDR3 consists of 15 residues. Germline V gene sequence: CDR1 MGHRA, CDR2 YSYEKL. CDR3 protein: CASCQDGRVNTEAFF. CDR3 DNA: TGCGCCAGCTGCCAAGATGGGCGGGTGAACACTGAAGCTTTCTTT.

CDR3 coding DNA: TGTGCCAGCAGTCCCCACAGGGCTCAAACGAACACCGGGGAGCTGTTTTTT. This gives the protein CASSPHRAQTNTGELFF. The V and J genes are TRBV27 and TRBJ2-2; the D gene is possibly TRBD1 (6 bases). Trimming stripped 5 bases from V and 0 bases from J, with 16 bases between. The CDR3 runs to 17 residues. The germline V gene encodes CDR1 MNHEY and CDR2 SMNVEV (reference sequence).

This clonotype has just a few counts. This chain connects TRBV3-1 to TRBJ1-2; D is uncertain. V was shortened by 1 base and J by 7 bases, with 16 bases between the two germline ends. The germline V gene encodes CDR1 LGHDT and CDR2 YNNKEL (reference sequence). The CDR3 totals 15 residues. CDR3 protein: CASSQGGQRSSGYTF. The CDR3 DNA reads TGTGCCAGCAGCCAAGGAGGTCAGAGAAGCTCTGGCTACACCTTC.

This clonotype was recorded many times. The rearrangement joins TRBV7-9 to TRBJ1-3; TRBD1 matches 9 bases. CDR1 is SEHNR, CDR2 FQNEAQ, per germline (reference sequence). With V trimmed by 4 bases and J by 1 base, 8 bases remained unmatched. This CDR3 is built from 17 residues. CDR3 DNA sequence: TGTGCCAGCAGCTCCCTGGGACAGGGAGCATCTGGAAACACCATATATTTT. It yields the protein CASSSLGQGASGNTIYF.

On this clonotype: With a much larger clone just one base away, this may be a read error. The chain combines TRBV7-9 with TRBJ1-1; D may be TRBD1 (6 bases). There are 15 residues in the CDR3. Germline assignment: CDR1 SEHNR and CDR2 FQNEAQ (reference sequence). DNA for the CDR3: TGTACCAGCAGCAAGGTGGACAGACCGAACACTGAAGCTTTCTTT. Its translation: CTSSKVDRPNTEAFF. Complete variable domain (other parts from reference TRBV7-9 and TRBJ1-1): DTGVSQNPRHKITKRGQNVTFRCDPISEHNRLYWYRQTLGQGPEFLTYFQNEAQLEKSRLLSDRFSAERPKGSFSTLEIQRTEQGDSAMYLCTSSKVDRPNTEAFFGQGTRLTVV.

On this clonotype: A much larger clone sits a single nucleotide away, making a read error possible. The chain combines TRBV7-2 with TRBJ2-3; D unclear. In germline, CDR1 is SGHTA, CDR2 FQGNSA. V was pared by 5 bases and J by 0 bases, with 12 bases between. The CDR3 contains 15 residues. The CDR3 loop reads CASSPEDTSTDTQYF. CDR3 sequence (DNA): TGTGCCAGCAGCCCTGAAGACACCAGCACAGATACGCAGTATTTT.

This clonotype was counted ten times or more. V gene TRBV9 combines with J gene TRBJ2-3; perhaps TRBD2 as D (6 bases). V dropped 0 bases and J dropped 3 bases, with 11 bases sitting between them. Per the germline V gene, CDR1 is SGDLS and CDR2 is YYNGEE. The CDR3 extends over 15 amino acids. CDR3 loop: CASSVDRESTDTQYF. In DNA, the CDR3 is TGTGCCAGCAGCGTAGACCGGGAGAGTACAGATACGCAGTATTTT. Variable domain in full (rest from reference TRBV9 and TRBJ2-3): DSGVTQTPKHLITATGQRVTLRCSPRSGDLSVYWYQQSLDQGLQFLIQYYNGEERAKGNILERFSAQQFPDLHSELNLSSLELGDSALYFCASSVDRESTDTQYFGPGTRLTVL.

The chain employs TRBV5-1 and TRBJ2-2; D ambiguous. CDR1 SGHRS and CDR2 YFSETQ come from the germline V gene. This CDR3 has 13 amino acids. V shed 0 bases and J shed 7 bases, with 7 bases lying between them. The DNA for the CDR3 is TGCGCCAGCAGCTTGGTAGGCGGCGGGGAGCTGTTTTTT. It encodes CASSLVGGGELFF.

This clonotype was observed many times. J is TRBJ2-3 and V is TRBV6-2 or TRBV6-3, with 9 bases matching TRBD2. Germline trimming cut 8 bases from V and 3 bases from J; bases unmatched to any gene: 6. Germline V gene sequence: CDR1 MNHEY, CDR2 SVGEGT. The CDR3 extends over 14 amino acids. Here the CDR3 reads CASGDLAGTDTQYF. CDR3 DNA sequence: TGTGCCAGCGGGGATCTAGCGGGGACAGATACGCAGTATTTT.

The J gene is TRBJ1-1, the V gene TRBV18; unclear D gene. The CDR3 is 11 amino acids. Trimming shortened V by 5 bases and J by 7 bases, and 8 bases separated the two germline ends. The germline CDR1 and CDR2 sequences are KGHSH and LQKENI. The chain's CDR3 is CASSRSGEAFF. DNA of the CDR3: TGTGCCAGCTCAAGAAGTGGTGAAGCTTTCTTT.

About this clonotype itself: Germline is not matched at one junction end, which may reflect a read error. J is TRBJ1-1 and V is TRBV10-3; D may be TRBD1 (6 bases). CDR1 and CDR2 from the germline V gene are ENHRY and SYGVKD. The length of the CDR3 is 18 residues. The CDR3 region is CAIGESSMGHNMNTEAFF. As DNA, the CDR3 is TGTGCCATCGGTGAGTCGAGTATGGGACACAACATGAACACTGAAGCTTTCTTT.

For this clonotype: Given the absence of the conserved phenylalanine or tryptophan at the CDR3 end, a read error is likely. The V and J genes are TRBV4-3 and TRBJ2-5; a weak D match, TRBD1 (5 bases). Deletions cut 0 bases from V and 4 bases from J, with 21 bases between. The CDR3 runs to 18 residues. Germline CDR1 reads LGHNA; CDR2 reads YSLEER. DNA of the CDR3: TGCGCCAGCAGCCAAGATGTTTCGGGCAGGGTATTCCCAGAGACCCAGTACTAC. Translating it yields CASSQDVSGRVFPETQYY.

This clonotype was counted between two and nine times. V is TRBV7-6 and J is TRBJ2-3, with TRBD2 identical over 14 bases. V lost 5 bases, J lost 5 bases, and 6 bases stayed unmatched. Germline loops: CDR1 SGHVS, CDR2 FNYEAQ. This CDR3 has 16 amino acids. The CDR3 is CASSEGLAGARDTQYF. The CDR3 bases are TGTGCCAGCAGCGAGGGACTAGCGGGAGCCCGAGATACGCAGTATTTT.

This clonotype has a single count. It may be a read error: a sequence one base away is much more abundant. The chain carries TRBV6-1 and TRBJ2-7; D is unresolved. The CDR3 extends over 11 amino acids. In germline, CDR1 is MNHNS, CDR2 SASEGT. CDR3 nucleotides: TGTGCCAGCAGTGAATGGTACGAGCAGCACTTC. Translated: CASSEWYEQHF.

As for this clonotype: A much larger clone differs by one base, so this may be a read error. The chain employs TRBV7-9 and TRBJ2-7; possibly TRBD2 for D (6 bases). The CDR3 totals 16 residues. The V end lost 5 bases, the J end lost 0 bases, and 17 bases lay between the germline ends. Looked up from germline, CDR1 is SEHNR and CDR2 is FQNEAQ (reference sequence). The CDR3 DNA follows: TGTGCCAGCAGCCCCACTAGCAGGCTCCGCTCCTACGAGCAGTACTTC. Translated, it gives CASSPTSRLRSYEQYF.

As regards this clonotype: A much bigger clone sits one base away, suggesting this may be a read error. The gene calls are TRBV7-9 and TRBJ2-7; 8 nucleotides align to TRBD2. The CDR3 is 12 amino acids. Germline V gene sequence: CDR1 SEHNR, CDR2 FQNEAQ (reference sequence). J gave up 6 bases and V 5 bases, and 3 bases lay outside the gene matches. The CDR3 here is CASSRTSSEQYF. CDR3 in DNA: TGTGCCAGCAGCAGGACTAGCTCCGAGCAGTACTTC.

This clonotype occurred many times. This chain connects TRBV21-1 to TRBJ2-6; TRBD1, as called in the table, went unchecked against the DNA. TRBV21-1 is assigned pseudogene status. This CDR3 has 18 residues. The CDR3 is CASTKTGSSSSGANVLTF. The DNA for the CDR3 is TGTGCCAGCACCAAGACAGGGAGTTCCTCCTCTGGGGCCAACGTCCTGACTTTC.

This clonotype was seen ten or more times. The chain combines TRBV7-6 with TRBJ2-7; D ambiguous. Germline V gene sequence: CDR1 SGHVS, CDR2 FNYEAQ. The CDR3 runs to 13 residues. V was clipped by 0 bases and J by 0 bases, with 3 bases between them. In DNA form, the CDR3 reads TGTGCCAGCAGCTTAGCAAACTCCTACGAGCAGTACTTC. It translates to CASSLANSYEQYF. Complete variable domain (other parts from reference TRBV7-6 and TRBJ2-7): GAGVSQSPRYKVTKRGQDVALRCDPISGHVSLYWYRQALGQGPEFLTYFNYEAQQDKSGLPNDRFSAERPEGSISTLTIQRTEQRDSAMYRCASSLANSYEQYFGPGTRLTVT.

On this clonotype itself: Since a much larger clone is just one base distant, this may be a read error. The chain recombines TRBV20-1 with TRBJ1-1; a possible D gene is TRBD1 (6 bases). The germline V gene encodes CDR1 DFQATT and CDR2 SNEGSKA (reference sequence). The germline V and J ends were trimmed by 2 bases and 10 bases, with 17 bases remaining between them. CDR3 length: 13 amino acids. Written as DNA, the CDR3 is TGCAGTGCTAGAACGACAGGCTCGTTTGGAGCTTTCTTT. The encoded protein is CSARTTGSFGAFF.